This entry lists 6 T cell receptor beta chains sequenced from one sample in a study of blood T cell repertoires in COVID-19. Only in-frame clones appear in the TCRdb table, and some are missing; sequencing was by immunoSEQ multiplex PCR. This sample carries some 99,000 clones, 75% to 85% of them seen once, and the ten largest clones take around a quarter. Material for sequencing was peripheral blood. The receptor source for this set is a man aged 70 or older with acute or convalescent COVID-19.

This chain joins TRBV9 and TRBJ2-1, with 11 bases that match TRBD2. There are 16 residues in the CDR3. Germline CDR1 reads SGDLS; CDR2 reads YYNGEE. Trimming took 0 bases from V and 7 from J; bases not matched to a gene: 6. The CDR3 coding sequence is TGTGCCAGCAGCGTAGAAACTAGCGGGAGTCGTAATGAGCAGTTCTTC. Translated, it gives CASSVETSGSRNEQFF.

V gene TRBV28 combines with J gene TRBJ2-6; TRBD1 matches 10 bases. This CDR3 comprises 18 residues. V was pared by 5 bases and J by 1 base, with 8 bases of the junction left unmatched. CDR1 and CDR2 from the germline V gene are MDHEN and SYDVKM. The chain's CDR3 is CASSPGDRGGSGANVLTF. The CDR3 DNA reads as TGTGCCAGCAGTCCCGGGGACAGGGGAGGGTCTGGGGCCAACGTCCTGACTTTC.

This rearrangement joins TRBV2 to TRBJ2-1; D gene ambiguous. This CDR3 is built from 14 residues. V gave up 7 bases and J gave up 3 bases, with 13 bases separating them. Germline CDR1 reads SNHLY; CDR2 reads FYNNEI. CDR3 in amino acids: CASKTPQDYNEQFF. The CDR3 DNA is TGTGCCAGCAAGACACCCCAGGACTACAATGAGCAGTTCTTC.

V is TRBV2 and J is TRBJ2-4; 7 positions agree with TRBD1. V shed 6 bases, J shed 12 bases, and the junction held 8 bases outside the gene matches. The CDR3 has 12 residues. Germline-derived CDR1 and CDR2 are SNHLY and FYNNEI. The CDR3: CASRTTGVSQYF. The CDR3 region has the DNA TGTGCCAGCAGAACAACAGGGGTTAGTCAGTACTTC.

J is TRBJ1-2 and V is TRBV5-6; D not resolved. The germline CDR1 and CDR2 sequences are SGHDT and YYEEEE. Between the trimmed V and J ends, which lost 0 bases and 3 bases, there was a span of 9 bases. The CDR3 runs to 14 residues. As DNA, the CDR3 is TGTGCCAGCAGCTTGGGAGGCCCGCACTATGGCTACACCTTC. Amino acids: CASSLGGPHYGYTF.

V is TRBV2 and J is TRBJ2-1, with 11 bases that match TRBD2. J lost 2 bases, V lost 7 bases, and 4 bases had no gene match. This CDR3 has 15 amino acids. Looked up from germline, CDR1 is SNHLY and CDR2 is FYNNEI. This chain's CDR3 is CASNLLAGAYNEQFF. Here the CDR3 DNA reads TGTGCCAGCAACCTACTAGCGGGGGCCTACAATGAGCAGTTCTTC. The variable domain in full, completed from reference TRBV2 and TRBJ2-1, reads EPEVTQTPSHQVTQMGQEVILRCVPISNHLYFYWYRQILGQKVEFLVSFYNNEISEKSEIFDDQFSVERPDGSNFTLKIRSTKLEDSAMYFCASNLLAGAYNEQFFGPGTRLTVL.